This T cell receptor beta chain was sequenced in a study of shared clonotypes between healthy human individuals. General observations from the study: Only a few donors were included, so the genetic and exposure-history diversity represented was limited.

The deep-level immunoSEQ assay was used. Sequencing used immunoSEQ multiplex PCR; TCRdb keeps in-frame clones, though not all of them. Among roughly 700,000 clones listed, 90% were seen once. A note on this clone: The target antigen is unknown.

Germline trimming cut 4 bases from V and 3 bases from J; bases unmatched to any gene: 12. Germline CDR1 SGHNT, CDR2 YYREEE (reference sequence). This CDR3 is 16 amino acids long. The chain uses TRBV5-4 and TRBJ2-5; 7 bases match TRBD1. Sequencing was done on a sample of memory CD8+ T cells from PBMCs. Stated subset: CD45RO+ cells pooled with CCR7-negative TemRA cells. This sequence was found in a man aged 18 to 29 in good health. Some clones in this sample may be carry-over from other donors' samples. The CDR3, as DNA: TGTGCCAGCAGCCAGGGTGGGACAGCAGAAAAAGAGACCCAGTACTTC. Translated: CASSQGGTAEKETQYF.